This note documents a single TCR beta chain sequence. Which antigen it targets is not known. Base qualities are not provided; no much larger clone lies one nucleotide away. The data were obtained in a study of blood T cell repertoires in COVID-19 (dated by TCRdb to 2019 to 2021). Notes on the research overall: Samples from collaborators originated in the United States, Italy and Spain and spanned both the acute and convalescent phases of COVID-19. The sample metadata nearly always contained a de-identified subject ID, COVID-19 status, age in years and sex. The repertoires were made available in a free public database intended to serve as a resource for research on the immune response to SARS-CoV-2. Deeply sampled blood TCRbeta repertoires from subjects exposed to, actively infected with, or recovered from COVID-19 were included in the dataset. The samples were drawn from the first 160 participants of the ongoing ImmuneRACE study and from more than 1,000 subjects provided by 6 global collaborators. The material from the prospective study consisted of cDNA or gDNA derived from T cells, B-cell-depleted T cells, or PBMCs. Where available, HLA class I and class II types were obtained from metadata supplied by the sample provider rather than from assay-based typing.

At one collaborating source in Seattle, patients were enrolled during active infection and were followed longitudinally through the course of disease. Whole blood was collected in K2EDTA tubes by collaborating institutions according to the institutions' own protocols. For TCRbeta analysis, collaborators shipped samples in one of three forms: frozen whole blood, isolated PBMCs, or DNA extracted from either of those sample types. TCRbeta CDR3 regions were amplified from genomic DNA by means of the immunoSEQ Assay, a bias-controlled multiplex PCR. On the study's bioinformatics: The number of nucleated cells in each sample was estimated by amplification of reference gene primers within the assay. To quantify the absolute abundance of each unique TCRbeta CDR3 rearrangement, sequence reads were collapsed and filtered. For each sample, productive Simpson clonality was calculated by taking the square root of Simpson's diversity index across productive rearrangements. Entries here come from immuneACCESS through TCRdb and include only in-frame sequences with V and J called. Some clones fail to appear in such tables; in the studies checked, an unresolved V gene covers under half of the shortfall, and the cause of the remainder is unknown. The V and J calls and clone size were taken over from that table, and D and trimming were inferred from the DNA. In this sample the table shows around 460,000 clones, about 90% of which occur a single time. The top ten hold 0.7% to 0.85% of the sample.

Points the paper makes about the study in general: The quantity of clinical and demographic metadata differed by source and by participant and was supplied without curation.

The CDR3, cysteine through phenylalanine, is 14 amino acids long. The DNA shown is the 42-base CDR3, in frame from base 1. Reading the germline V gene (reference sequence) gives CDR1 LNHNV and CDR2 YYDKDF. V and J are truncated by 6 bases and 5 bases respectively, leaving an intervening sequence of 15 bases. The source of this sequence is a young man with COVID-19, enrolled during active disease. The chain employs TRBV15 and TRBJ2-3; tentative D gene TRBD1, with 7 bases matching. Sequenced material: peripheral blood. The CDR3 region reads CATSQGGRGDTQYF. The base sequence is TGTGCCACCAGTCAGGGGGGACGGGGAGATACGCAGTATTTT. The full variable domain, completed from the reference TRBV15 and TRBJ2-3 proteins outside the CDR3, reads DAMVIQNPRYQVTQFGKPVTLSCSQTLNHNVMYWYQQKSSQAPKLLFHYYDKDFNNEADTPDNFQSRRPNTSFCFLDIRSPGLGDTAMYLCATSQGGRGDTQYFGPGTRLTVL.